This passage covers 30 T cell receptor beta chains from one sample sequenced in a study of T cells after yellow fever vaccination. TCRdb re-called the 5' RACE reads with MiXCR, one entry per CDR3 protein. The data contain some 320,000 distinct CDR3 sequences, over 4% of them singletons. This specimen consisted of PBMCs, obtained 5 days after the yellow fever booster vaccination. All receptors derive from a man younger than 30 who received the YFV17D yellow fever vaccine.

The table lists this clonotype with a few counts. This chain uses TRBV4-3 with TRBJ2-3; D uncertain. Per germline, CDR1 LGHNA and CDR2 YSLEER. V shed 4 bases and J shed 5 bases, with 22 bases lying between them. This CDR3 contains 17 residues. As DNA, the CDR3 is TGCGCCAGCAGCCCCCTCCCACTGGCCAGGACGGAAGATACGCAGTATTTT. As protein: CASSPLPLARTEDTQYF.

The chain recombines TRBV20-1 with TRBJ1-3, with unresolved D. V was trimmed by 1 base and J by 1 base, leaving 11 bases between them. This CDR3 has 15 residues. Germline V gene data show CDR1 as DFQATT and CDR2 as SNEGSKA (reference sequence). The CDR3 DNA is TGCAGTGCTAGAGTCGGCCCGGAGTCTGGAAACACCATATATTTT. Translation gives CSARVGPESGNTIYF.

This clonotype was counted many times. The chain has TRBV5-1 and TRBJ2-7; D remains ambiguous. Germline V gene sequence: CDR1 SGHRS, CDR2 YFSETQ. The CDR3 is 13 residues long. The V end was cut by 1 base, the J end by 2 bases, with 7 bases between. This CDR3 is CASSLRSAYEQYF. CDR3 bases: TGCGCCAGCAGCTTGAGGTCGGCCTACGAGCAGTACTTC.

This clonotype was counted between two and nine times. This chain uses TRBV9 with TRBJ2-1, with 12 bases lining up with TRBD2. The junction had 3 bases not matched to a gene; V was cut back by 0 bases and J by 8 bases. This CDR3 comprises 15 residues. Looked up from germline, CDR1 is SGDLS and CDR2 is YYNGEE. CDR3 nucleotides: TGTGCCAGCAGCGTAGACCTAGCGGGGGGGTATGAGCAGTTCTTC. Amino acids: CASSVDLAGGYEQFF. Combining the CDR3 with reference TRBV9 and TRBJ2-1 gives the whole variable domain DSGVTQTPKHLITATGQRVTLRCSPRSGDLSVYWYQQSLDQGLQFLIQYYNGEERAKGNILERFSAQQFPDLHSELNLSSLELGDSALYFCASSVDLAGGYEQFFGPGTRLTVL.

The CDR3 nucleotides read TGTGCCAGCATGCTAGCGGGGGGGCATGAGCAGTTCTTC. Its protein is CASMLAGGHEQFF. This chain connects TRBV11-2 to TRBJ2-1, with TRBD2 identical over 12 bases. Germline CDR1 SGHAT, CDR2 FQNNGV. V lost 7 bases and J lost 8; bases outside the gene matches: 3. The length of the CDR3 is 13 residues.

V and J are TRBV7-2 and TRBJ1-2; 7 positions agree with TRBD1. The V and J ends lost 5 bases and 3 bases, in that order; junction bases with no gene match: 9. This CDR3 is built from 15 residues. Germline V lookup: CDR1 SGHTA, CDR2 FQGNSA. CDR3 loop: CASSPPGQAHYGYTF. The CDR3 bases are TGTGCCAGCAGCCCACCCGGACAGGCCCACTATGGCTACACCTTC.

This clonotype showed up just a few times. The V gene is TRBV7-2, the J gene TRBJ1-6; D is undetermined. This CDR3 is 16 amino acids long. Germline V gene lookup returns CDR1 SGHTA and CDR2 FQGNSA. Trimming cost V 2 bases and J 2 bases, with 10 bases left between them. The CDR3 loop is CASSLIVGPYNSPLHF. The CDR3 DNA follows: TGTGCCAGCAGCTTAATCGTAGGGCCCTATAATTCACCCCTCCACTTT.

The chain is built from TRBV4-2 and TRBJ1-1, with 12 bases aligning to TRBD1. Germline V gene data show CDR1 as LGHNA and CDR2 as YNFKEQ. V gave up 0 bases and J gave up 1 base; unmatched junction bases: 3. CDR3 size: 17 residues. CDR3 in amino acids: CASSQEGQGARNTEAFF. The CDR3 DNA reads TGTGCCAGCAGCCAAGAGGGACAGGGGGCGCGGAACACTGAAGCTTTCTTT.

This clonotype was observed at least ten times. The rearrangement links TRBV7-2 to TRBJ2-5, with D tentatively TRBD1 or TRBD2 (5 bases each). CDR1 is SGHTA, CDR2 FQGNSA, per germline. This CDR3 spans 14 amino acids. Trimming removed 2 bases at V and 5 bases at J, with 12 bases between. Here the CDR3 reads CASSLLTREETQYF. The CDR3 region has the DNA TGTGCCAGCAGCTTACTTACCAGGGAGGAGACCCAGTACTTC.

This clonotype occurred a few times. The chain couples TRBV30 to TRBJ1-6, with D possibly matching TRBD1 (5 bases). Germline V gene data show CDR1 as GTSNPN and CDR2 as SVGIG (reference sequence). V was trimmed by 2 bases and J by 9 bases, leaving 14 bases between them. The CDR3 contains 14 residues. The CDR3: CAWSPLGGSSPLHF. In DNA, the CDR3 is TGTGCCTGGAGTCCGTTGGGGGGGAGTTCACCCCTCCACTTT. Complete variable domain (other parts from reference TRBV30 and TRBJ1-6): SQTIHQWPATLVQPVGSPLSLECTVEGTSNPNLYWYRQAAGRGLQLLFYSVGIGQISSEVPQNLSASRPQDRQFILSSKKLLLSDSGFYLCAWSPLGGSSPLHFGNGTRLTVT.

This clonotype showed up just a few times. V usage is TRBV3-1 and J usage is TRBJ1-1; perhaps TRBD1 as D (5 bases). The germline V and J ends were trimmed by 1 base and 5 bases, with 14 bases remaining between them. This CDR3 has 15 amino acids. Germline V gene sequence: CDR1 LGHDT, CDR2 YNNKEL (reference sequence). The CDR3 spells CASSQGVQGGTEAFF. CDR3 bases: TGTGCCAGCAGCCAAGGAGTGCAGGGTGGGACTGAAGCTTTCTTT.

This chain uses TRBV5-4 with TRBJ1-1; D is undetermined. The V end lost 5 bases, the J end lost 4 bases, and 9 bases lay between the germline ends. The CDR3 has 12 residues. Germline values: CDR1 SGHNT, CDR2 YYREEE (reference sequence). The DNA of the CDR3 is TGTGCCAGCAGGGACCAAAGCACTGAAGCTTTCTTT. Protein product: CASRDQSTEAFF.

At least ten counts were recorded for this clonotype. The chain carries TRBV4-3 and TRBJ1-1, with TRBD1 matching over 7 bases. The V gene's germline CDR1 is LGHNA and CDR2 YSLEER. V was pared by 0 bases and J by 0 bases, with 13 bases of the junction left unmatched. This CDR3 region has 19 residues. For the CDR3, the DNA is TGCGCCAGCAGCCAAGAATGGATCAGGGGGAGGATAATGAACACTGAAGCTTTCTTT. This sequence encodes CASSQEWIRGRIMNTEAFF.

This clonotype was observed a handful of times. The chain links TRBV20-1 to TRBJ2-1; TRBD1 matches 7 bases. This CDR3 spans 13 amino acids. The J segment lost 6 bases and the V segment lost 5 bases, leaving 7 bases of the junction unmatched. The germline V gene encodes CDR1 DFQATT and CDR2 SNEGSKA (reference sequence). The CDR3 DNA sequence: TGCAGTGCTTCGACAGGGTCTTTCAATGAGCAGTTCTTC. It encodes CSASTGSFNEQFF.

The CDR3 DNA reads TGTGCCAGCAGCTTGGGCAGGGCATACACCGGGGAGCTGTTTTTT. It translates to CASSLGRAYTGELFF. V and J are TRBV5-4 and TRBJ2-2; D perhaps matches TRBD1 (5 bases). Per germline, CDR1 SGHNT and CDR2 YYREEE (reference sequence). The V gene lost 0 bases and the J gene lost 3 bases, with 9 bases spanning the gap. The CDR3 sequence is 15 residues long.

This clonotype was seen many times. The rearrangement uses TRBV18 and TRBJ2-5; maybe TRBD2 (5 bases). Trimming stripped 3 bases from V and 7 bases from J, with 12 bases between. CDR3 length equals 13 residues. Germline V gene data show CDR1 as KGHSH and CDR2 as LQKENI. The CDR3: CASSPTAGGTQYF. CDR3 DNA sequence: TGTGCCAGCTCACCGACGGCGGGCGGGACCCAGTACTTC.

This chain connects TRBV4-1 to TRBJ1-2, with unresolved D. CDR3 size: 15 residues. V gave up 0 bases and J gave up 7 bases, with 15 bases separating them. CDR1 is MGHRA and CDR2 is YSYEKL in the germline V gene. The CDR3, as DNA: TGCGCCAGCAGCCAAGATGCGGGGTTACGGGGTGGCTACACCTTC. Translated: CASSQDAGLRGGYTF.

This clonotype came up a few times. The V and J genes are TRBV11-3 and TRBJ1-1; weak D call: TRBD1 (6 bases). Between the trimmed V and J ends, which lost 2 bases and 0 bases, there was a span of 13 bases. Germline CDR1 and CDR2: SGHNT and YENEEA. This CDR3 comprises 16 residues. The CDR3 spells CASSLRRGGMNTEAFF. CDR3 bases: TGTGCCAGCAGCTTAAGGCGAGGGGGGATGAACACTGAAGCTTTCTTT.

This clonotype was seen at least ten times. The V gene is TRBV25-1, the J gene TRBJ2-7; 7 bases are a match to TRBD1. V was pared by 6 bases and J by 0 bases, with 8 bases of the junction left unmatched. CDR3 length: 15 residues. Germline V lookup: CDR1 MGHDK, CDR2 SYGVNS. Here the CDR3 DNA reads TGTGCCAGCAGCCCCAGTGACAGGGCCTCCTACGAGCAGTACTTC. Residues: CASSPSDRASYEQYF.

This clonotype was seen more than once but under ten times. The chain has TRBV12-3 or TRBV12-4 and TRBJ2-2, with 10 bases aligning to TRBD2. The CDR3 runs 17 residues. Trimming at V came to 7 bases and at J to 1 base, leaving 9 bases not matched to a gene. The CDR3 DNA reads TGTGCCAGCACCTTTCCAGCGGGGGGGGTGAACACCGGGGAGCTGTTTTTT. The encoded protein is CASTFPAGGVNTGELFF.

The chain has TRBV6-2 or TRBV6-3 and TRBJ2-5, with D maybe TRBD2 (6 bases). Trimming left V 2 bases short and J 5 bases short, with 15 bases between. This CDR3 is built from 15 residues. Germline V gene lookup returns CDR1 MNHEY and CDR2 SVGEGT. The CDR3 nucleotides read TGTGCCAGCAGTTACCTCGCACTAGCAGACGAGACCCAGTACTTC. Translated, it gives CASSYLALADETQYF.

This clonotype appeared a few times. The junction shows a germline mismatch at one end, possibly a read error. The rearrangement joins TRBV7-7 to TRBJ2-2; a weak D match, TRBD1 (5 bases). CDR3 length equals 14 residues. CDR1 is SSHAT and CDR2 is FNYEAQ in the germline V gene (reference sequence). Here the CDR3 reads CASSETANTGELFF. DNA of the CDR3: TGTGCTAGCAGTGAGACAGCGAACACCGGGGAGCTGTTTTTT.

This clonotype has only a few counts. V usage is TRBV28 and J usage is TRBJ2-7; D is uncertain. The V gene lost 5 bases and the J gene lost 0 bases, with 14 bases spanning the gap. The germline V gene has CDR1 MDHEN and CDR2 SYDVKM. The CDR3 is made up of 15 amino acids. CDR3 sequence reads: CASSIGRSSSYEQYV. The CDR3 DNA reads as TGTGCCAGCAGTATCGGCAGGTCGAGCTCCTACGAGCAGTACGTC.

The chain has TRBV4-3 and TRBJ2-3, with D possibly matching TRBD2 (6 bases). The CDR3 spans 16 residues. The V end was cut by 0 bases, the J end by 7 bases, with 17 bases between. In germline, CDR1 is LGHNA, CDR2 YSLEER. The chain's CDR3 is CASSQDQGWDWNTQYF. The CDR3 nucleotides are TGCGCCAGCAGCCAAGATCAAGGCTGGGACTGGAATACGCAGTATTTT.

This clonotype was seen only a few times. The V and J genes are TRBV5-4 and TRBJ2-1, with D possibly matching TRBD2 (5 bases). V was shortened by 4 bases and J by 2 bases, with 10 bases between the two germline ends. CDR3 size: 14 residues. Germline loops: CDR1 SGHNT, CDR2 YYREEE (reference sequence). CDR3 sequence reads: CASSPDFTYNEQFF. In DNA form, the CDR3 reads TGTGCCAGCAGCCCGGACTTTACCTACAATGAGCAGTTCTTC.

This clonotype was seen ten or more times. This rearrangement joins TRBV29-1 to TRBJ2-7; TRBD1 matches 9 bases. J lost 2 bases, V lost 6 bases, and 8 bases had no gene match. Germline V gives CDR1 SQVTM, CDR2 ANQGSEA. The CDR3 covers 14 residues. The CDR3 DNA follows: TGCAGCGTCGCCGGGACAGGGTCCCCCTACGAGCAGTACTTC. Translated, it gives CSVAGTGSPYEQYF.

This clonotype has at least ten counts. The V gene is TRBV7-2, the J gene TRBJ1-4; perhaps TRBD1 as D (6 bases). CDR3 length equals 14 residues. Germline lookup yields CDR1 SGHTA and CDR2 FQGNSA. Deletions cut 5 bases from V and 8 bases from J, with 15 bases between. The CDR3, as DNA: TGTGCCAGCAGCAACAGGGTTTCGGGCGAAAAACTGTTTTTT. It encodes CASSNRVSGEKLFF.

CDR3 protein: CASSPRITGNTEAFF. The CDR3 bases are TGTGCCAGCTCACCAAGGATCACAGGGAACACTGAAGCTTTCTTT. The chain links TRBV18 to TRBJ1-1; D might be TRBD1 (5 bases). V lost 2 bases to trimming and J lost 1 base, with 11 bases between them. The CDR3 is 15 amino acids. Germline V gene data show CDR1 as KGHSH and CDR2 as LQKENI.

There are a few counts of this clonotype. The chain couples TRBV2 to TRBJ2-5; maybe TRBD1 (5 bases). The CDR3 loop spans 14 amino acids. V was cut by 7 bases and J by 5 bases, with 17 bases left in between. Germline loops: CDR1 SNHLY, CDR2 FYNNEI. The CDR3 coding sequence is TGTGCCAGCAACTTCCAGGGTATTAGGGAGACCCAGTACTTC. Encoded protein: CASNFQGIRETQYF.

This clonotype was picked up many times. This rearrangement joins TRBV7-2 to TRBJ1-1; weak D call: TRBD1 (5 bases). V was cut by 6 bases and J by 8 bases, with 13 bases left in between. This CDR3 is built from 12 residues. Looked up from germline, CDR1 is SGHTA and CDR2 is FQGNSA. The CDR3: CASSSVWGEAFF. DNA for the CDR3: TGTGCCAGCAGTTCCGTTTGGGGCGAAGCTTTCTTT.